A selection of T cell receptor beta chains follows, all from one sample in a study of T-cell memory formation after mild COVID-19. TCRdb redid the calling of the 5' RACE reads with MiXCR, one entry per CDR3 protein. The sample carries about 450,000 distinct CDR3 sequences, about a quarter recorded once. Sequencing was performed on PBMCs or a T cell subset sorted from them (not recorded which). Receptor source: an adult woman who had mild COVID-19 (a few samples of this study predate the infection). Cell type and time point are not known. Each CDR3 is given with its conserved first and last residue. Each record gives: clone size, V gene, J gene, D gene, CDR3 protein, CDR3 DNA. A D gene is named only where the DNA matches it firmly. The size field is filled for only some rows; it gives once, few, many or a size class.

NA	TRBV27	TRBJ1-1	NA	CASSLGSGLNEAFF	TGTGCCAGCAGTTTGGGCAGTGGGCTGAACGAAGCTTTCTTT
few	TRBV7-3	TRBJ1-2	NA	CASSRGTDYGYTF	TGTGCCAGCAGCCGCGGGACGGACTATGGCTACACCTTC
NA	TRBV9	TRBJ2-1	TRBD2	CASTSLSGGEQFF	TGTGCCAGCACCTCTCTTAGCGGGGGAGAGCAGTTCTTC
NA	TRBV7-6	TRBJ2-1	TRBD2	CASSLGLAGAGNEQFF	TGTGCCAGCAGCTTAGGACTAGCGGGAGCCGGGAATGAGCAGTTCTTC
few	TRBV11-2	TRBJ2-3	NA	CASKSLSGRTDTQYF	TGTGCCAGCAAGAGCTTGAGCGGCCGCACAGATACGCAGTATTTT
few	TRBV7-3	TRBJ1-1	NA	CANPIAPEDTEAFF	TGTGCCAATCCGATCGCCCCGGAGGACACTGAAGCTTTCTTT
NA	TRBV14	TRBJ1-1	NA	CASSQDGRDLMNTEAFF	TGTGCCAGCAGCCAAGATGGGAGGGACCTTATGAACACTGAAGCTTTCTTT
few	TRBV7-9	TRBJ1-6	NA	CASSAGTTHNSPLHF	TGTGCCAGCAGCGCGGGGACAACCCATAATTCACCCCTCCACTTT
NA	TRBV12-3/TRBV12-4	TRBJ1-4	TRBD1	CASSFSRGNEKLFF	TGTGCCAGCAGTTTCAGCAGGGGGAATGAAAAACTGTTTTTT
NA	TRBV5-1	TRBJ2-3	NA	CASSIAGNPDTQYF	TGCGCCAGCAGCATCGCAGGGAATCCGGATACGCAGTATTTT
NA	TRBV7-3	TRBJ2-5	NA	CASSPGLGAETQYF	TGTGCCAGCAGCCCCGGGTTGGGGGCCGAGACCCAGTACTTC
few	TRBV7-8	TRBJ2-7	TRBD2	CASSSGLVGYEQYF	TGTGCCAGCAGCTCCGGACTAGTAGGGTACGAGCAGTACTTC
NA	TRBV20-1	TRBJ2-1	TRBD2	CSALTSGIRNEQFF	TGCAGTGCCCTGACTAGCGGTATTCGCAATGAGCAGTTCTTC
NA	TRBV19	TRBJ2-7	NA	CASSWGIQSYEQYF	TGTGCCAGTAGTTGGGGGATTCAGTCCTACGAGCAGTACTTC
NA	TRBV11-1	TRBJ1-2	NA	CASSPRVASDGYTF	TGTGCCAGCAGCCCCCGGGTCGCGTCGGATGGCTACACCTTC
few	TRBV20-1	TRBJ1-1	NA	CSARVGGETEAFF	TGCAGTGCTAGAGTGGGAGGGGAAACTGAAGCTTTCTTT
few	TRBV6-5	TRBJ1-5	NA	CASSSGPRGVLVGQPQHF	TGTGCCAGCAGTTCAGGCCCCCGGGGGGTACTTGTGGGCCAGCCCCAGCATTTT
NA	TRBV13	TRBJ2-3	NA	CASSPRGPDTDTQYF	TGTGCCAGCAGCCCCCGGGGCCCAGACACAGATACGCAGTATTTT
NA	TRBV4-1	TRBJ2-3	NA	CASSLQLGGYSLADTQYF	TGCGCCAGCAGCTTACAACTTGGGGGATACTCGCTCGCAGATACGCAGTATTTT
NA	TRBV11-2	TRBJ2-1	TRBD2	CASSPGGSGRWNEQFF	TGTGCCAGCAGCCCCGGGGGTAGCGGGAGATGGAATGAGCAGTTCTTC
few	TRBV2	TRBJ2-2	NA	CASSEVGTPHIGAGELFF	TGTGCCAGCAGTGAAGTCGGAACTCCCCATATTGGGGCCGGGGAGCTGTTTTTT
NA	TRBV9	TRBJ2-4	NA	CASSVATVRGYAKNIQYF	TGTGCCAGCAGCGTAGCTACGGTGAGGGGCTACGCCAAAAACATTCAGTACTTC
few	TRBV12-3/TRBV12-4	TRBJ1-3	NA	CASSLVPFSGNTIYF	TGTGCCAGCAGTTTGGTTCCGTTCTCTGGAAACACCATATATTTT
NA	TRBV11-1	TRBJ2-1	NA	CASSLAAGRSYNEQFF	TGTGCCAGCAGCTTAGCGGCAGGCCGCTCCTACAATGAGCAGTTCTTC
NA	TRBV7-2	TRBJ1-2	TRBD1	CASSMGQGEIYGYTF	TGTGCCAGCAGCATGGGACAGGGGGAAATCTATGGCTACACCTTC
few	TRBV7-2	TRBJ2-4	TRBD2	CASSLEIAGGGNIQYF	TGTGCCAGCAGCTTAGAAATAGCGGGAGGCGGAAACATTCAGTACTTC
few	TRBV27	TRBJ2-7	NA	CASSRKVGGQYEQYF	TGTGCCAGCAGTCGCAAGGTTGGGGGTCAATACGAGCAGTACTTC
NA	TRBV6-5	TRBJ2-5	NA	CASKGGFGETQYF	TGTGCCAGCAAAGGAGGTTTTGGGGAGACCCAGTACTTC
many	TRBV18	TRBJ2-7	NA	CASSPGESPYEQYF	TGTGCCAGCTCACCAGGAGAGAGTCCCTACGAGCAGTACTTC
NA	TRBV20-1	TRBJ2-7	TRBD1	CSAVTGASYEQYF	TGCAGTGCTGTAACAGGGGCCTCCTACGAGCAGTACTTC
few	TRBV7-9	TRBJ2-7	TRBD2	CASSAGVSYEQYF	TGTGCCAGCTCGGCGGGAGTGTCCTACGAGCAGTACTTC
NA	TRBV5-1	TRBJ2-1	TRBD2	CASSGSSGGALYNEQFF	TGCGCCAGCAGCGGCTCTTCCGGGGGGGCCCTCTACAATGAGCAGTTCTTC
few	TRBV7-9	TRBJ2-7	NA	CASSPRDYYEQYF	TGTGCCAGCAGCCCTAGAGATTACTACGAGCAGTACTTC